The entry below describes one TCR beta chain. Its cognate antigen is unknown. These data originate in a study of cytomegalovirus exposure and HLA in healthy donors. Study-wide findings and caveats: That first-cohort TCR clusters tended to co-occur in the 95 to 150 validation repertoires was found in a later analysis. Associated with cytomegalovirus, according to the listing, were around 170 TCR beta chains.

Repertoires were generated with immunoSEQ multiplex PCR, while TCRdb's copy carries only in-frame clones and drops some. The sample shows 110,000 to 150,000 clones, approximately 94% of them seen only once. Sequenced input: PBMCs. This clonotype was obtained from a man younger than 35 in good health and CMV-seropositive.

The CDR3 region is CASSSYDRGYNEKLFF. For the CDR3, the DNA is TGTGCCAGCAGCTCCTATGACCGGGGGTATAATGAAAAACTGTTTTTT. This chain connects TRBV28 to TRBJ1-4, with D possibly matching TRBD1 (5 bases). Germline V gene sequence: CDR1 MDHEN, CDR2 SYDVKM. There are 16 residues in the CDR3. The ends were cut back, 6 bases at V and 4 bases at J, with 18 bases in the middle.